The 9 T cell receptor beta chains given below trace back to one sample, sequenced in a study of graft-versus-host responses after intestinal transplantation. TCRdb's table, derived via immunoSEQ multiplex PCR, lists solely in-frame clones and lacks some. In the table there are about 6,900 clones, roughly 24% of which are singletons. The sample in question was alloreactive CD4+ T cells from a mixed lymphocyte reaction culture, obtained before transplantation. Subset: CFSE-low proliferating T cells sorted from roughly six-day pre-transplant mixed lymphocyte reaction (GvH or HvG direction). The receptor set was obtained from a human patient who was an organ donor for intestinal transplantation.

The V gene is TRBV5-4, the J gene TRBJ2-5; TRBD1 matches 12 bases. V gave up 6 bases and J gave up 5 bases; unmatched junction bases: 11. Germline values: CDR1 SGHNT, CDR2 YYREEE (reference sequence). The CDR3 runs 16 residues. The chain's CDR3 is CASTVPGQGAMETQYF. The CDR3 DNA sequence: TGTGCCAGCACCGTACCGGGACAGGGGGCCATGGAGACCCAGTACTTC.

The chain combines TRBV6-8 with TRBJ1-2; D not resolved. Germline CDR1 MNHGY, CDR2 SAAAGT. CDR3 length: 12 amino acids. V was shortened by 5 bases and J by 5 bases, with 9 bases between the two germline ends. Here the CDR3 reads CASSDLRYGYTF. In nucleotides, the CDR3 is TGTGCCAGCAGTGACCTACGTTATGGCTACACCTTC.

This clone is categorized as large. V gene TRBV19 combines with J gene TRBJ2-7; 8 nucleotides match TRBD2. J gave up 0 bases and V 5 bases, and 12 bases lay outside the gene matches. Germline V gives CDR1 LNHDA, CDR2 SQIVND (reference sequence). This CDR3 spans 17 amino acids. CDR3 in DNA: TGTGCCAGTAGTGACACATGGCTAGCGGGCCTCTCCTACGAGCAGTACTTC. Its protein is CASSDTWLAGLSYEQYF.

This clone was observed a single time. V and J are TRBV4-3 and TRBJ2-2; 11 bases fit TRBD2. The CDR3 totals 18 residues. Germline CDR1 reads LGHNA; CDR2 reads YSLEER. V dropped 1 base and J dropped 5; count of bases not matched to a gene: 9. CDR3 nucleotide sequence: TGCGCCAGCAGCCAAGCTCTTAGCGGGAGGGCGGGGACCGGGGAGCTGTTTTTT. Protein product: CASSQALSGRAGTGELFF.

V usage is TRBV6-5 and J usage is TRBJ1-1; D not resolved. Germline loops: CDR1 MNHEY, CDR2 SVGAGI. Trimming removed 0 bases at V and 0 bases at J, with 8 bases between. The CDR3 length is 15 residues. This CDR3 is CASSYSTQMNTEAFF. The CDR3 DNA sequence: TGTGCCAGCAGTTACTCTACACAGATGAACACTGAAGCTTTCTTT.

The chain links TRBV30 to TRBJ1-3; 9 bases agree with TRBD1. V was pared by 0 bases and J by 6 bases, with 6 bases of the junction left unmatched. This CDR3 has 15 amino acids. Germline CDR1 is GTSNPN and CDR2 is SVGIG (reference sequence). The CDR3 DNA follows: TGTGCCTGGAGTGTGCGATGGGACAGGGTAAACACCATATATTTT. It translates to CAWSVRWDRVNTIYF.

This clone was observed a few times. The chain couples TRBV5-1 to TRBJ2-3, with D perhaps matching TRBD2 (6 bases). Looked up from germline, CDR1 is SGHRS and CDR2 is YFSETQ. The CDR3 is 16 residues long. Trimming removed 2 bases from V and 6 bases from J, with 19 bases in between. The DNA for the CDR3 is TGCGCCAGCAGCTTATCGGGAGTGGTGGGGTCTGATACGCAGTATTTT. Its protein product is CASSLSGVVGSDTQYF.

This chain uses TRBV20-1 with TRBJ1-1; D gene unclear. V was clipped by 0 bases and J by 1 base, with 0 bases between them. The CDR3 contains 11 residues. Germline V gene lookup returns CDR1 DFQATT and CDR2 SNEGSKA (reference sequence). The CDR3 DNA follows: TGCAGTGCTAGAGAGAACACTGAAGCTTTCTTT. Encoded protein: CSARENTEAFF.

The chain uses TRBV5-4 and TRBJ2-4, with a weak D call TRBD1 (6 bases). Trimming removed 1 base at V and 1 base at J, with 6 bases between. The CDR3 spans 14 residues. The germline V gene encodes CDR1 SGHNT and CDR2 YYREEE (reference sequence). CDR3 loop: CASSLTGAKNIQYF. The CDR3 DNA reads TGTGCCAGCAGCTTGACAGGGGCCAAAAACATTCAGTACTTC.